These T cell receptor beta chains were read from a single sample in a study of CD8 T cells in Susac syndrome. In TCRdb, the immunoSEQ multiplex PCR reads were re-called with MiXCR into one record per CDR3 protein. The profile shows about 160,000 distinct CDR3 sequences, just over 90% of them singletons. The sequencing sample was made of CD4+ T cells from PBMCs. The receptors come from a human donor in good health. CDR3s include the opening cysteine and the closing phenylalanine or tryptophan. D genes are given only for firm matches. Clone size is stated in some rows and not others, as once, few, many or a class when expanded.

TGTGCCAGCAGCCCAGGGACTAGCGGGGGGGCCCCTCCGAGATACTTC CASSPGTSGGAPPRYF few TRBD2 TRBJ2-7 TRBV3-1
TGTGCCAGCAGCGTAGCAGGAAATGAGCAGTTCTTC CASSVAGNEQFF - - TRBJ2-1 TRBV9
TGTGCCAGCAGCTTAGGATTAGGGGGCGCGATCCACGAGCAGTACTTC CASSLGLGGAIHEQYF - TRBD1 TRBJ2-7 TRBV7-9
TGCAGTGCTCGTCGACGGCCCGGGACTAGTTACGAGCAGTACTTC CSARRRPGTSYEQYF - TRBD2 TRBJ2-7 TRBV20-1
TGCGCCAGCAGCTTGGCCATTTCTAGCGGGGGGGCCCATGAGCAGTTCTTC CASSLAISSGGAHEQFF - TRBD2 TRBJ2-1 TRBV5-1
TGCGCCAGCAGCCAAGATCCCTCCAAAGAGACCCAGTACTTC CASSQDPSKETQYF - - TRBJ2-5 TRBV4-1
TGCGCCAGCAGCCGATATGGCAGGGGCGAATCCCACGAGCAGTACTTC CASSRYGRGESHEQYF - - TRBJ2-7 TRBV4-1
TGTGCCAGCTCACTAGGACTAGACACAGATACGCAGTATTTT CASSLGLDTDTQYF - TRBD2 TRBJ2-3 TRBV12-3/TRBV12-4
TGTGCCAGCAGCCAAGATTGGGTAACTGGAAACACCATATATTTT CASSQDWVTGNTIYF - - TRBJ1-3 TRBV4-2
TGTGCCAGCAGCCAACTAGCGATCTCCTACGAGCAGTACTTC CASSQLAISYEQYF - - TRBJ2-7 TRBV3-1
TGTGCCAGTAGTATTTGGGGACAGGGGCGACAGCCCCAGCATTTT CASSIWGQGRQPQHF - TRBD1 TRBJ1-5 TRBV19